Shown below are 17 T cell receptor beta chains from a single sample sequenced in a study of long-term antiretroviral therapy in people with HIV. This was the immunoSEQ v3.0 assay at survey level. Profiled with immunoSEQ multiplex PCR; TCRdb holds only in-frame clones, not every one. The sample holds about 19,000 clones; about 80% are singletons and the top ten take approximately 14%. The input for sequencing was unsorted PBMCs, taken 0.5 years before starting antiretroviral therapy. The receptors derive from a woman in her fifties or sixties with HIV.

The chain uses TRBV14 and TRBJ2-7; 8 positions agree with TRBD1. In germline, CDR1 is SGHDN, CDR2 FVKESK. With V trimmed by 2 bases and J by 5 bases, 2 bases remained unmatched. The CDR3 spans 13 residues. CDR3 nucleotide sequence: TGTGCCAGCAGCCAAAACAGGGGGAACGAGCAGTACTTC. It specifies CASSQNRGNEQYF.

The CDR3 nucleotides read TGTGCCAGCAGCTTGCTTCCCGTGACCAATCAGCCCCAGCATTTT. Translating it yields CASSLLPVTNQPQHF. The V gene is TRBV5-5, the J gene TRBJ1-5; no reliable D call. V gave up 1 base and J gave up 3 bases, with 11 bases separating them. Per the germline V gene, CDR1 is SGHKS and CDR2 is YYEKEE (reference sequence). The CDR3 totals 15 residues. Filled out from reference TRBV5-5 and TRBJ1-5, the complete variable domain reads DAGVTQSPTHLIKTRGQQVTLRCSPISGHKSVSWYQQVLGQGPQFIFQYYEKEERGRGNFPDRFSARQFPNYSSELNVNALLLGDSALYLCASSLLPVTNQPQHFGDGTRLSIL.

The rearrangement links TRBV19 to TRBJ1-2; 9 nucleotides agree with TRBD1. This CDR3 has 15 amino acids. Germline CDR1 is LNHDA and CDR2 is SQIVND (reference sequence). V lost 8 bases to trimming and J lost 8 bases; unmatched junction nucleotides: 15. The CDR3 sequence is CASSEFGTGMMGYTF. In nucleotides, the CDR3 is TGTGCCAGTTCCGAATTCGGGACAGGGATGATGGGCTACACCTTC. Full variable domain (remainder filled in from reference TRBV19 and TRBJ1-2): DGGITQSPKYLFRKEGQNVTLSCEQNLNHDAMYWYRQDPGQGLRLIYYSQIVNDFQKGDIAEGYSVSREKKESFPLTVTSAQKNPTAFYLCASSEFGTGMMGYTFGSGTRLTVV.

The rearrangement joins TRBV7-2 to TRBJ1-1; 12 bases line up with TRBD1. The junction had 7 bases not matched to a gene; V was cut back by 7 bases and J by 1 base. This CDR3 has 16 amino acids. Germline V gene lookup returns CDR1 SGHTA and CDR2 FQGNSA. The CDR3 loop is CASIDRDRGRNTEAFF. CDR3 DNA: TGTGCCAGCATCGACCGGGACAGGGGGCGGAACACTGAAGCTTTCTTT.

The chain links TRBV5-1 to TRBJ2-3, with TRBD2 identical over 10 bases. V dropped 0 bases and J dropped 0; count of bases not matched to a gene: 1. CDR1 is SGHRS, CDR2 YFSETQ, per germline. This CDR3 region has 16 residues. The CDR3 region is CASSLGAGGSTDTQYF. Here the CDR3 DNA reads TGCGCCAGCAGCTTGGGAGCGGGGGGGAGCACAGATACGCAGTATTTT.

V is TRBV11-2 and J is TRBJ2-3, with D perhaps matching TRBD1 (6 bases). CDR3 length: 16 amino acids. Germline V gene sequence: CDR1 SGHAT, CDR2 FQNNGV. V shed 5 bases and J shed 2 bases, with 17 bases lying between them. In DNA, the CDR3 is TGTGCCAGCAGCCGAGCCGCAGGGGTACCCACAGATACGCAGTATTTT. It codes for CASSRAAGVPTDTQYF. The full variable domain, with the rest looked up from reference TRBV11-2 and TRBJ2-3, is EAGVAQSPRYKIIEKRQSVAFWCNPISGHATLYWYQQILGQGPKLLIQFQNNGVVDDSQLPKDRFSAERLKGVDSTLKIQPAKLEDSAVYLCASSRAAGVPTDTQYFGPGTRLTVL.

J is TRBJ1-3 and V is TRBV5-6; TRBD1 matches 9 bases. J gave up 2 bases and V 3 bases, and 9 bases lay outside the gene matches. This CDR3 contains 17 residues. Germline V lookup: CDR1 SGHDT, CDR2 YYEEEE. The CDR3 spells CASSWFTGGRTGNTIYF. CDR3 nucleotide sequence: TGTGCCAGCAGCTGGTTTACAGGGGGCAGGACTGGAAACACCATATATTTT.

The rearrangement joins TRBV11-2 to TRBJ2-1; D is ambiguous. V dropped 4 bases and J dropped 8 bases, with 3 bases sitting between them. CDR1 and CDR2 from the germline V gene are SGHAT and FQNNGV. This CDR3 region has 10 residues. CDR3 DNA sequence: TGTGCCAGCAGCTGGGATGAGCAGTTCTTC. It is translated as CASSWDEQFF.

The chain couples TRBV2 to TRBJ1-3; 8 nucleotides align to TRBD1. This CDR3 comprises 15 residues. V lost 2 bases, J lost 2 bases, and 2 bases stayed unmatched. CDR1 is SNHLY and CDR2 is FYNNEI in the germline V gene. The CDR3 reads CASSERTGTGNTIYF. CDR3 nucleotides: TGTGCCAGCAGTGAACGGACAGGGACTGGAAACACCATATATTTT.

In its sample, this clone was seen a few times. This rearrangement joins TRBV18 to TRBJ1-2, with D unresolved. The V and J ends lost 3 bases and 6 bases respectively, with 14 bases between them. The CDR3 is 14 amino acids. CDR1 and CDR2 from the germline V gene are KGHSH and LQKENI. In nucleotides, the CDR3 is TGTGCCAGCTCACCTGTTGAAGGGATCCATGGCTACACCTTC. Translating gives CASSPVEGIHGYTF.

V gene TRBV15 combines with J gene TRBJ2-7, with D possibly TRBD1 on 5 matching bases. V gave up 1 base and J gave up 0 bases, with 13 bases separating them. Germline CDR1 is LNHNV and CDR2 is YYDKDF (reference sequence). The CDR3 length is 16 residues. CDR3: CATSRVGRGNSYEQYF. In DNA, the CDR3 is TGTGCCACCAGCAGAGTGGGAAGGGGAAACTCCTACGAGCAGTACTTC.

The chain employs TRBV28 and TRBJ1-5; D is unclear. The CDR3 loop spans 15 amino acids. The V and J ends lost 4 bases and 2 bases respectively, with 12 bases between them. CDR1 is MDHEN, CDR2 SYDVKM, per germline. This CDR3 reads CASSSDVPGNQPQHF. CDR3 in DNA: TGTGCCAGCAGTTCAGACGTCCCGGGCAATCAGCCCCAGCATTTT.

This clone appeared a single time. The chain recombines TRBV6-5 with TRBJ2-5; unclear D gene. Germline loops: CDR1 MNHEY, CDR2 SVGAGI. V was pared by 0 bases and J by 5 bases, with 13 bases between. There are 15 residues in the CDR3. The CDR3 loop reads CASSYSGLVDETQYF. CDR3 coding DNA: TGTGCCAGCAGTTACTCGGGTTTGGTAGACGAGACCCAGTACTTC.

This chain uses TRBV2 with TRBJ1-5; D not certain. V was pared by 3 bases and J by 3 bases, with 12 bases between. Germline CDR1 reads SNHLY; CDR2 reads FYNNEI. CDR3 length: 15 amino acids. The CDR3 nucleotides are TGTGCCAGCAGTGAGGAGGGCCTCTCCAATCAGCCCCAGCATTTT. It codes for CASSEEGLSNQPQHF.

This sequence joins TRBV7-9 and TRBJ1-5; TRBD1 matches 8 bases. This CDR3 is built from 17 residues. Germline V gene data show CDR1 as SEHNR and CDR2 as FQNEAQ (reference sequence). Trimming removed 3 bases from V and 3 bases from J; junction bases left unmatched: 10. The CDR3 DNA reads TGTGCCAGCAGCTTCGACAGGGGCCTTGAGGTCAATCAGCCCCAGCATTTT. Encoded protein: CASSFDRGLEVNQPQHF.

A single count supports this clone. V and J are TRBV5-6 and TRBJ2-5; 9 positions match TRBD1. From germline, CDR1 is SGHDT and CDR2 YYEEEE. The CDR3 extends over 16 amino acids. The trim removed 0 bases at V and 2 bases at J, leaving 5 bases unmatched. DNA of the CDR3: TGTGCCAGCAGCTTGGGCCCCGGGACAGGGCAAGAGACCCAGTACTTC. It is translated as CASSLGPGTGQETQYF.

CDR3 protein: CSEVTGGTEAFF. As DNA, the CDR3 is TGCAGCGAGGTTACAGGGGGCACTGAAGCTTTCTTT. The chain has TRBV29-1 and TRBJ1-1; 8 nucleotides agree with TRBD1. The J segment lost 4 bases and the V segment lost 7 bases, leaving 5 bases of the junction unmatched. CDR1 and CDR2 (germline): SQVTM, ANQGSEA. CDR3 length: 12 amino acids.